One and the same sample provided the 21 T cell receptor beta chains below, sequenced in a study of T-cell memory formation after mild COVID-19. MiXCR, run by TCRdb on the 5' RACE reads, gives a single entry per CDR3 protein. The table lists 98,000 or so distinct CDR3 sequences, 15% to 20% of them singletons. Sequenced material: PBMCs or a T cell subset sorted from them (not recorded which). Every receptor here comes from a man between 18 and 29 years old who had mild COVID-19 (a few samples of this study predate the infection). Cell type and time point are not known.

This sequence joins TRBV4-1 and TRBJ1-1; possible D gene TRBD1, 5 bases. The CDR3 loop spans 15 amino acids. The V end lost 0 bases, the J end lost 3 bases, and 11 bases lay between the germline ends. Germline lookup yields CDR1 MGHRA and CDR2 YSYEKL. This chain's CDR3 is CASSQDTGGYTEAFF. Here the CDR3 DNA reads TGCGCCAGCAGCCAAGATACCGGGGGGTACACTGAAGCTTTCTTT.

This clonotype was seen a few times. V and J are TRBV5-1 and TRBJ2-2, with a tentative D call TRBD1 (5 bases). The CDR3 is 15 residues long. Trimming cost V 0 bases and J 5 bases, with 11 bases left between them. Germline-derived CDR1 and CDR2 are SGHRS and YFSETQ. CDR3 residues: CASSLVPGQTGELFF. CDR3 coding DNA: TGCGCCAGCAGCTTGGTTCCAGGGCAAACCGGGGAGCTGTTTTTT.

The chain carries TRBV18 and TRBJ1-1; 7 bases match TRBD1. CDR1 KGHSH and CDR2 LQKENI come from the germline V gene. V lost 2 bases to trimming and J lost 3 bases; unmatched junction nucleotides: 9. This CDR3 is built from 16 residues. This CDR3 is CASSPSGQTPDTEAFF. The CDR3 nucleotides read TGTGCCAGCTCACCATCGGGACAGACGCCCGACACTGAAGCTTTCTTT.

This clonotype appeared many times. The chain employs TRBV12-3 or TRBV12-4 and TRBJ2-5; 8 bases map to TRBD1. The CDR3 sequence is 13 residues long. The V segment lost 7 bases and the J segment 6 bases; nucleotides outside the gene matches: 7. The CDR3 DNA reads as TGTGCCAGCACCGACAGGGGTAGAAAGACCCAGTACTTC. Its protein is CASTDRGRKTQYF.

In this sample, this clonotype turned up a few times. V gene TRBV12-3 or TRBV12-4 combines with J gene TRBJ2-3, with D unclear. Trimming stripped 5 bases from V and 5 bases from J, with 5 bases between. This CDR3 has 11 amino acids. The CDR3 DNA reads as TGTGCCAGCAGTCGAAGAGATACGCAGTATTTT. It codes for CASSRRDTQYF.

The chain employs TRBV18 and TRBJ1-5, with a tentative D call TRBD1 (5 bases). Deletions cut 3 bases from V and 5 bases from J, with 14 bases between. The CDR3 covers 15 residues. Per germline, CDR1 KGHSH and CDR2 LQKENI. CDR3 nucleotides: TGTGCCAGCTCACCCGGCAGGGAAAGGTATCAGCCCCAGCATTTT. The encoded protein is CASSPGRERYQPQHF.

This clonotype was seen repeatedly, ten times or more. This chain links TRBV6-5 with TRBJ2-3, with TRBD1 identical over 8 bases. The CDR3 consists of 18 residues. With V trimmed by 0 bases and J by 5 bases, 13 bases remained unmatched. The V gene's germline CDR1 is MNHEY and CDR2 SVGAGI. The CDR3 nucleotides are TGTGCCAGCAGTTACTCAACAGGGGGGTTCGGGAAGGTAGATACGCAGTATTTT. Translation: CASSYSTGGFGKVDTQYF.

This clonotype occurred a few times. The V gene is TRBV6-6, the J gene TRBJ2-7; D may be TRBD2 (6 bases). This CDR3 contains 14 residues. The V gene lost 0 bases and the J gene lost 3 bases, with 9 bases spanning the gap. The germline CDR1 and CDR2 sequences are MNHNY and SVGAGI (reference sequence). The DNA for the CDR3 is TGTGCCAGCAGTTACTCCCAGACTAGCTACGAGCAGTACGTC. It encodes CASSYSQTSYEQYV.

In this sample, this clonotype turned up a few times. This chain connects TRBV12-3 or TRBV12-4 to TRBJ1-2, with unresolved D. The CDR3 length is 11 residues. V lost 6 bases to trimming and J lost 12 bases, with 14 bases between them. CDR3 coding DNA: TGTGCCAGCAGCCTAGACGGGTCGCACACCTTC. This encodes CASSLDGSHTF.

The CDR3 nucleotides read TGTGCCAGCAGCTCCACCCGGACAGGAGGCGACGAGCAGTACTTC. Protein: CASSSTRTGGDEQYF. V is TRBV7-9 and J is TRBJ2-7; 7 bases line up with TRBD1. The CDR3 sequence is 15 residues long. Trimming removed 4 bases from V and 5 bases from J; junction bases left unmatched: 11. The V gene's germline CDR1 is SEHNR and CDR2 FQNEAQ (reference sequence).

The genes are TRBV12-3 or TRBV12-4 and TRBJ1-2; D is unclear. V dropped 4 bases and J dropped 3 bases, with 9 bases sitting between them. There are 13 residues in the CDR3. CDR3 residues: CASSSTWDYGYTF. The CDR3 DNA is TGTGCCAGCAGTTCGACGTGGGACTATGGCTACACCTTC.

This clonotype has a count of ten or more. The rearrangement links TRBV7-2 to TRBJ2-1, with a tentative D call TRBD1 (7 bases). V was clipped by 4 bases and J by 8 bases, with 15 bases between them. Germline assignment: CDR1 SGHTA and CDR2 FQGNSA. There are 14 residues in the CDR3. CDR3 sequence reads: CASSWGQGGYEQFF. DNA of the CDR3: TGTGCCAGCAGCTGGGGCCAGGGGGGATATGAGCAGTTCTTC. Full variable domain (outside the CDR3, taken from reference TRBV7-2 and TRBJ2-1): GAGVSQSPSNKVTEKGKDVELRCDPISGHTALYWYRQSLGQGLEFLIYFQGNSAPDKSGLPSDRFSAERTGGSVSTLTIQRTQQEDSAVYLCASSWGQGGYEQFFGPGTRLTVL.

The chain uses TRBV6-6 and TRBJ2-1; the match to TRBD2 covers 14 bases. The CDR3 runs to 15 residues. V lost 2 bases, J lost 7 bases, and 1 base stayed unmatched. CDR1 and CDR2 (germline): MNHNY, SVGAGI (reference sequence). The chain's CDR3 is CASSYGTSGGNEQFF. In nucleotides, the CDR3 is TGTGCCAGCAGTTACGGGACTAGCGGGGGTAATGAGCAGTTCTTC.

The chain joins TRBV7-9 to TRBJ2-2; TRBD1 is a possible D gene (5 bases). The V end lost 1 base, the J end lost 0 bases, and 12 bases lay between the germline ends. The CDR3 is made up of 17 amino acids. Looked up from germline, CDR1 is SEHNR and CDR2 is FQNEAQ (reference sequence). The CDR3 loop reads CASSLVAQATNTGELFF. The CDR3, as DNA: TGTGCCAGCAGCTTAGTCGCACAGGCTACGAACACCGGGGAGCTGTTTTTT.

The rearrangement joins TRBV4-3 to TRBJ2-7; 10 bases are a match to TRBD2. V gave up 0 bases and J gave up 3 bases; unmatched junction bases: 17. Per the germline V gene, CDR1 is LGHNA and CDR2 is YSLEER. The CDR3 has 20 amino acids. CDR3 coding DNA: TGCGCCAGCAGCCAAGATGACGGGGTATTAGCGGGAGGATGGTTCTACGAGCAGTACGTC. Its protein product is CASSQDDGVLAGGWFYEQYV.

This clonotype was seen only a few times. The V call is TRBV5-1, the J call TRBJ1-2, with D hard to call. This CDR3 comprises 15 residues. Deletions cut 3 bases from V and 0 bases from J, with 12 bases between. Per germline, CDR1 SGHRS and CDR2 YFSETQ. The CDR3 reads CASSSAGRTNYGYTF. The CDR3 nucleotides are TGCGCCAGCAGCTCCGCCGGCAGGACTAACTATGGCTACACCTTC.

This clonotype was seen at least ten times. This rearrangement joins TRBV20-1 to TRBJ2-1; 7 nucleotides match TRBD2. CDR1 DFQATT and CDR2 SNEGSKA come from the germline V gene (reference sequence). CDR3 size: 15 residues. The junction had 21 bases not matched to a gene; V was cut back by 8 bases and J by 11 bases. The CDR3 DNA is TGCAGTACCTTCTCCGAGCGGGGAGCCCTGGGGAAGCAGTTCTTC. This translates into CSTFSERGALGKQFF.

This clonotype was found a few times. CDR3 sequence reads: CSVGESHWMNTEAFF. The CDR3 DNA follows: TGCAGCGTTGGTGAGAGTCACTGGATGAACACTGAAGCTTTCTTT. This chain joins TRBV29-1 and TRBJ1-1; no clear D. The CDR3 contains 15 residues. V lost 4 bases, J lost 0 bases, and 15 bases lay in between. The germline CDR1 and CDR2 sequences are SQVTM and ANQGSEA.

The chain's CDR3 is CASIGTGTGYEQYV. CDR3 bases: TGTGCCAGCATTGGTACCGGGACAGGGTACGAGCAGTACGTC. The rearrangement uses TRBV28 and TRBJ2-7; TRBD1 matches 9 bases. CDR1 and CDR2 from the germline V gene are MDHEN and SYDVKM. V shed 7 bases and J 4 bases; nucleotides not matched to a gene: 8. The CDR3 is 14 residues long.

The CDR3 bases are TGTGCCAGCAGCACAACTACACAGAACACTGAAGCTTTCTTT. Translation gives CASSTTTQNTEAFF. The J gene is TRBJ1-1, the V gene TRBV7-9, with D unresolved. CDR3 length: 14 amino acids. Germline V CDR1 and CDR2: SEHNR, FQNEAQ (reference sequence). Between the trimmed V and J ends, which lost 5 bases and 1 base, there was a span of 11 bases.

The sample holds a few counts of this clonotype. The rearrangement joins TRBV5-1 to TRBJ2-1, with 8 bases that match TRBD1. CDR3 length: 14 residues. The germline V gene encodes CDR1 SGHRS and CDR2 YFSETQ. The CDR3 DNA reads TGCGCTCACACCGGACAGGGAGGTACGAATGAGCAGTTCTTC. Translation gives CAHTGQGGTNEQFF.